Listed here are 5 T cell receptor beta chains from one sample, sequenced in a study of CD8 T cells in Susac syndrome. Random hexamers served to reverse transcribe about 0.5 to 1 ug RNA. MiXCR, run by TCRdb on the immunoSEQ multiplex PCR reads, gives a single entry per CDR3 protein. The profile shows about 120,000 distinct CDR3 sequences, about 95% of them singletons. Sequenced sample: CD8+ T cells from PBMCs. The receptors here all came from a human donor with Susac syndrome.

This chain connects TRBV7-9 to TRBJ2-1; 9 bases align to TRBD2. Germline V gene lookup returns CDR1 SEHNR and CDR2 FQNEAQ (reference sequence). V gave up 5 bases and J gave up 9 bases; unmatched junction bases: 8. The CDR3 has 14 residues. The CDR3: CASSAAGGSIEQFF. The CDR3 DNA follows: TGTGCCAGCAGCGCCGCGGGAGGGAGTATTGAGCAGTTCTTC.

V and J are TRBV20-1 and TRBJ2-7, with TRBD2 identical over 11 bases. The CDR3 length is 15 residues. Germline loops: CDR1 DFQATT, CDR2 SNEGSKA (reference sequence). After removal of 3 bases from V and 2 bases from J, the junction contained 6 bases not matched to a gene. The CDR3 DNA reads TGCAGTGCTAGGGGGACTAGCGGAGCGCCCTACGAGCAGTACTTC. It translates to CSARGTSGAPYEQYF.

The chain employs TRBV7-3 and TRBJ1-1; no definite D call. The CDR3 contains 13 residues. The V gene lost 6 bases and the J gene lost 5 bases, with 13 bases spanning the gap. CDR1 and CDR2 (germline): SGHTA, FQGTGA. The CDR3 DNA reads as TGTGCCAGCAGTTCAGGTGTTGGTACTGAAGCTTTCTTT. This translates into CASSSGVGTEAFF.

The V and J genes are TRBV7-9 and TRBJ1-2, with a tentative D call TRBD1 (6 bases). CDR3 length: 15 residues. Germline loops: CDR1 SEHNR, CDR2 FQNEAQ (reference sequence). Trimming shortened V by 7 bases and J by 1 base, and 16 bases separated the two germline ends. The chain's CDR3 is CASNNWRQDNYGYTF. Here the CDR3 DNA reads TGTGCCAGCAACAATTGGAGACAGGATAACTATGGCTACACCTTC.

The V gene is TRBV20-1, the J gene TRBJ2-5, with TRBD1 identical over 7 bases. The length of the CDR3 is 14 residues. V was pared by 6 bases and J by 1 base, with 8 bases of the junction left unmatched. Germline CDR1 DFQATT, CDR2 SNEGSKA (reference sequence). CDR3 nucleotide sequence: TGCAGTGCCACAGAGTACAGGGGCCAAGAGACCCAGTACTTC. Translated, it gives CSATEYRGQETQYF.